The 20 T cell receptor beta chains reported below all come from one sample, sequenced in a study of blood T cell repertoires in COVID-19. TCRdb's copy holds only in-frame clones and misses some; the assay was immunoSEQ multiplex PCR. The table shows hundreds of thousands of clones, with 80% to 90% occurring only once. Specimen: PBMCs or T cells enriched from blood (not recorded which). The receptors derive from a woman aged 50 to 60 who had been exposed to COVID-19.

The rearrangement links TRBV27 to TRBJ1-4, with 9 positions matching TRBD1. CDR1 and CDR2 (germline): MNHEY, SMNVEV (reference sequence). V shed 1 base and J 6 bases; nucleotides not matched to a gene: 6. The CDR3 is 16 residues long. CDR3 DNA sequence: TGTGCCAGCAGTTTATTGAGGGGACAGGGCCATGAAAAACTGTTTTTT. Amino acid sequence: CASSLLRGQGHEKLFF.

The chain joins TRBV6-2 or TRBV6-3 to TRBJ1-1; 9 nucleotides match TRBD1. Germline V CDR1 and CDR2: MNHEY, SVGEGT. V gave up 6 bases and J gave up 3 bases; unmatched junction bases: 2. This CDR3 has 13 amino acids. The CDR3: CASSRDRDTEAFF. In nucleotides, the CDR3 is TGTGCCAGCAGCAGGGACAGGGACACTGAAGCTTTCTTT.

This chain uses TRBV11-3 with TRBJ1-1; the D gene is possibly TRBD1 (5 bases). Germline-derived CDR1 and CDR2 are SGHNT and YENEEA. The germline V and J ends were trimmed by 4 bases and 3 bases, with 6 bases remaining between them. The CDR3 is 12 amino acids. CDR3 sequence: CASSSTDTEAFF. The CDR3 bases are TGTGCCAGCAGCTCGACAGACACTGAAGCTTTCTTT.

Regarding this clone: Other nucleotide sequences in the sample specify the same CDR3. The rearrangement joins TRBV12-3 or TRBV12-4 to TRBJ1-1, with D possibly matching TRBD1 (5 bases). The CDR3 spans 12 residues. The germline V and J ends were trimmed by 6 bases and 5 bases, with 10 bases remaining between them. CDR3 in amino acids: CASRPGGTEAFF. The CDR3 nucleotides are TGTGCCAGCAGGCCGGGGGGGACTGAAGCTTTCTTT.

In nucleotides, the CDR3 is TGTGCCAGTAGCACAGAGAATTATAGCAATCAGCCCCAGCATTTT. Translation: CASSTENYSNQPQHF. The chain employs TRBV19 and TRBJ1-5; the D is unclear. Germline V gene sequence: CDR1 LNHDA, CDR2 SQIVND (reference sequence). The CDR3 runs 15 residues. The V end lost 6 bases, the J end lost 0 bases, and 12 bases lay between the germline ends.

V usage is TRBV2 and J usage is TRBJ1-2, with D perhaps TRBD1 (5 bases). V was cut by 4 bases and J by 3 bases, with 15 bases left in between. CDR1 and CDR2 from the germline V gene are SNHLY and FYNNEI. CDR3 length equals 15 residues. CDR3 amino acids: CASSGGEGAYYGYTF. For the CDR3, the DNA is TGTGCCAGCAGTGGCGGCGAAGGGGCATACTATGGCTACACCTTC.

This sequence joins TRBV6-5 and TRBJ1-6; possibly TRBD1 for D (6 bases). CDR3 size: 14 residues. From germline, CDR1 is MNHEY and CDR2 SVGAGI. Trimming removed 6 bases from V and 3 bases from J, with 9 bases in between. The CDR3 sequence: CASRQGSYNSPLHF. The CDR3 DNA reads as TGTGCCAGCAGACAGGGCAGCTATAATTCACCCCTCCACTTT.

The chain couples TRBV5-1 to TRBJ1-2, with a tentative D call TRBD1 (6 bases). Germline values: CDR1 SGHRS, CDR2 YFSETQ. The CDR3 extends over 16 amino acids. V lost 0 bases and J 2 bases, leaving 14 bases between the germline ends. CDR3 in amino acids: CASSLVAGDFNYGYTF. The CDR3 region has the DNA TGCGCCAGCAGCTTGGTGGCAGGGGATTTCAACTATGGCTACACCTTC.

The chain combines TRBV2 with TRBJ2-3; TRBD2 agrees at 7 bases. Germline trimming cut 2 bases from V and 0 bases from J; bases unmatched to any gene: 11. There are 18 residues in the CDR3. Germline V gene data show CDR1 as SNHLY and CDR2 as FYNNEI. The CDR3 loop is CASSEPVRGKTSTDTQYF. In DNA, the CDR3 is TGTGCCAGCAGTGAACCTGTGCGGGGGAAAACTAGCACAGATACGCAGTATTTT.

The genes are TRBV3-1 (or the pseudogene TRBV3-2) and TRBJ1-3, with TRBD1 matching 8 bases. The CDR3 length is 16 residues. CDR1 is LGHDT and CDR2 is YNNKEL in the germline V gene (reference sequence). With V trimmed by 4 bases and J by 4 bases, 9 bases remained unmatched. The CDR3 here is CASSPIHRGYGNTIYF. The CDR3 coding sequence is TGTGCCAGCAGCCCTATCCACAGGGGGTACGGAAACACCATATATTTT.

This chain joins TRBV28 and TRBJ1-5; 7 nucleotides agree with TRBD1. The CDR3 runs to 15 residues. V shed 4 bases and J 6 bases; nucleotides not matched to a gene: 9. Germline V CDR1 and CDR2: MDHEN, SYDVKM. This CDR3 reads CASSSGQDLAQPQHF. CDR3 in DNA: TGTGCCAGCAGTTCCGGACAGGATTTAGCTCAGCCCCAGCATTTT. Full variable domain (missing parts from reference TRBV28 and TRBJ1-5): DVKVTQSSRYLVKRTGEKVFLECVQDMDHENMFWYRQDPGLGLRLIYFSYDVKMKEKGDIPEGYSVSREKKERFSLILESASTNQTSMYLCASSSGQDLAQPQHFGDGTRLSIL.

This chain joins TRBV6-2 or TRBV6-3 and TRBJ1-6, with TRBD1 matching over 8 bases. V dropped 5 bases and J dropped 14; count of bases not matched to a gene: 11. This CDR3 contains 14 residues. Germline CDR1 reads MNHEY; CDR2 reads SVGEGT. This CDR3 reads CASSPRQGMVSLHF. The CDR3 region has the DNA TGTGCCAGCAGTCCGCGACAGGGGATGGTATCCCTCCACTTT.

The V and J genes are TRBV7-2 and TRBJ1-2; D is uncertain. This CDR3 has 13 residues. V lost 3 bases, J lost 2 bases, and 7 bases lay in between. Germline lookup yields CDR1 SGHTA and CDR2 FQGNSA. DNA for the CDR3: TGTGCCAGCAGCTTTGCAGGAAACTATGGCTACACCTTC. This sequence encodes CASSFAGNYGYTF.

Only a few counts were recorded for this clone. The V and J genes are TRBV29-1 and TRBJ1-1; D gene unclear. CDR1 is SQVTM and CDR2 is ANQGSEA in the germline V gene. The CDR3 covers 11 residues. Trimming took off 5 bases at V and 1 base at J, with 5 bases between the two ends. DNA of the CDR3: TGCAGCGTTTCGGGGAACACTGAAGCTTTCTTT. This sequence encodes CSVSGNTEAFF.

This chain joins TRBV5-1 and TRBJ2-2; the D is unclear. This CDR3 region has 17 residues. Looked up from germline, CDR1 is SGHRS and CDR2 is YFSETQ. V lost 2 bases and J 5 bases, leaving 19 bases between the germline ends. The CDR3 is CASSFRLLPYDTGELFF. The CDR3 nucleotides are TGCGCCAGCAGCTTCAGACTCCTCCCCTATGATACCGGGGAGCTGTTTTTT.

The chain is built from TRBV27 and TRBJ2-3; 7 bases agree with TRBD2. Looked up from germline, CDR1 is MNHEY and CDR2 is SMNVEV (reference sequence). V gave up 4 bases and J gave up 0 bases; unmatched junction bases: 4. The CDR3 extends over 15 amino acids. CDR3 nucleotides: TGTGCCAGCAGTTCCAGACTAGCTAGCACAGATACGCAGTATTTT. This codes for CASSSRLASTDTQYF.

This clone was seen only a few times. The chain links TRBV5-5 to TRBJ2-1, with 8 bases that match TRBD1. Germline CDR1 is SGHKS and CDR2 is YYEKEE (reference sequence). The CDR3 totals 14 residues. V lost 4 bases, J lost 7 bases, and 7 bases stayed unmatched. The CDR3 protein is CASSVTGVGNEQFF. In DNA, the CDR3 is TGTGCCAGCAGCGTGACAGGGGTCGGGAATGAGCAGTTCTTC. Full variable domain (missing parts from reference TRBV5-5 and TRBJ2-1): DAGVTQSPTHLIKTRGQQVTLRCSPISGHKSVSWYQQVLGQGPQFIFQYYEKEERGRGNFPDRFSARQFPNYSSELNVNALLLGDSALYLCASSVTGVGNEQFFGPGTRLTVL.

This sequence joins TRBV19 and TRBJ1-6; D perhaps matches TRBD1 (6 bases). Germline-derived CDR1 and CDR2 are LNHDA and SQIVND (reference sequence). V was clipped by 2 bases and J by 4 bases, with 12 bases between them. CDR3 length equals 16 residues. The CDR3 spells CASSISRDNYNSPLHF. CDR3 nucleotides: TGTGCCAGTAGTATATCCCGGGACAATTATAATTCACCCCTCCACTTT.

The chain is built from TRBV11-2 and TRBJ2-5, with TRBD2 identical over 8 bases. The CDR3 totals 15 residues. Germline lookup yields CDR1 SGHAT and CDR2 FQNNGV. The junction had 8 bases not matched to a gene; V was cut back by 5 bases and J by 3 bases. This CDR3 is CASSRELAAKETQYF. CDR3 bases: TGTGCCAGCAGCCGAGAACTAGCGGCAAAAGAGACCCAGTACTTC.

The chain has TRBV29-1 and TRBJ1-6; D perhaps matches TRBD1 (6 bases). Deletions cut 5 bases from V and 7 bases from J, with 12 bases between. The CDR3 totals 13 residues. Germline CDR1 and CDR2: SQVTM and ANQGSEA. The CDR3 region has the DNA TGCAGCGTTCAACAGGGTCAAAATTCACCCCTCCACTTT. Translated, it gives CSVQQGQNSPLHF.